This TCR beta chain is from a study of T cell repertoires in cytomegalovirus infection. Looking at the study overall: Newly reported HLA-C-restricted and thoroughly characterized HLA-B-restricted CMV epitopes were employed. A matching HLA type, together with CMV infection, was signaled by public TCR beta signatures. Study-level findings and limits: Dominant in the ex vivo response were TCR beta clonotypes restricted by HLA-C and specific for CMV. CMV carriers with the relevant HLA were identified by cumulative public TCR beta family frequency.

For this clonotype: Its cognate antigen is unknown.

From the reads, TCRdb called clonotypes with MiXCR, one entry per CDR3 protein. The sample lists under 95,000 distinct CDR3 sequences; under 55% were seen once. CDR3 length: 17 amino acids. Germline V gene sequence: CDR1 MNHEY, CDR2 SMNVEV (reference sequence). The V segment lost 5 bases and the J segment 4 bases; nucleotides outside the gene matches: 14. This TCR derives from a human donor in good health (CMV status not recorded). Some clones in this sample may be carry-over from other donors' samples. Sequences were derived from CD8+ T cells from cultured PBMCs, sampled from culture after CMV antigen stimulation. The chain is built from TRBV27 and TRBJ2-5, with 9 nucleotides matching TRBD1. The CDR3 DNA reads as TGTGCCAGCAGTCCTCCCCGGGACAGGGAAGGAGGAGAGACCCAGTACTTC. Translated: CASSPPRDREGGETQYF.